This T cell receptor (beta chain) was found in a study of T cells in Graves' hyperthyroidism and ophthalmopathy. Study findings and constraints: Blood also contained most expanded thyroid clonotypes above 0.001.

RNA transcripts yielded amplified TCR beta CDR3 regions. TCR CDR3 underwent first-round RT-PCR with the HTBI primer set. MiXCR, applied by TCRdb to the multiplex PCR reads, yields one record per CDR3 protein. This sample has about 600,000 distinct CDR3 sequences; 13% to 15% occur once, and the top ten carry roughly 6.9%. For this clonotype: The target antigen is unknown.

The sample was blood. The receptor was isolated from a woman younger than 30 with Graves' ophthalmopathy.

CDR3 protein: CASSLTSGSGPNTGELFF. The DNA of the CDR3 is TGTGCCAGCAGCCTGACTAGCGGGAGTGGCCCGAACACCGGGGAGCTGTTTTTT. V gene TRBV27 combines with J gene TRBJ2-2; 12 bases align to TRBD2. With 6 bases clipped from V and 0 bases from J, the junction kept 8 bases outside the gene matches. The CDR3 extends over 18 amino acids. CDR1 MNHEY and CDR2 SMNVEV come from the germline V gene (reference sequence).